This T cell receptor beta chain comes out of a study of PD-1 blockade in classical Hodgkin lymphoma (dated by TCRdb to about 2020). Regarding the study in general: Nivolumab dosing was 3 mg/kg intravenously every 2 weeks, continuing until either disease progression or unacceptable toxicity. To define a peripheral blood immune signature of response to PD-1 blockade in classical Hodgkin lymphoma, the study combined TCR beta sequencing with CyTOF.

On this clone: Its antigen remains undetermined. No base qualities exist here, and no much larger clone lies one base off it.

Genomic DNA was extracted with the Qiagen DNeasy kit from unsorted PBMCs and from negatively selected CD4+ and CD8+ fractions. TCR beta CDR3 regions were amplified by immunoSEQ multiplex PCR using primers annealing to V and J segments. Amplification bias was minimized using a synthetic immune receptor repertoire, and residual bias was removed computationally after sequencing. On the study's bioinformatics: Repertoire diversity was quantified as the Shannon entropy index using custom Python scripts. Unsorted, CD4+ and CD8+ repertoires were analyzed separately, except for combined analyses in which CD4+ and CD8+ sequences were merged in silico. Clonal expansion was defined as a frequency increase of at least 2-fold after treatment compared with C1D1, and clones undetected at baseline were assigned a pseudocount of 0.5. Singleton clones were defined as clones with 0 or 1 copy at C1D1, and non-singleton clones were defined as clones with 2 or more copies. Clones expanded in unsorted samples were labelled as CD4+, CD8+ or unknown by matching protein sequences in sorted samples from the same patient. Wilcoxon tests on paired samples were used to test changes in diversity from C1D1 to C4D1. TCRdb mirrors the immuneACCESS table, restricted to in-frame sequences. Some clones are absent from its copies; in checked studies, under half trace to an unresolved V gene, and the reason for the others is unknown. The V and J calls and clone size are taken from that table; D and trimming were inferred from the DNA. The sample table lists tens of thousands of clones, 88% of them with a count of one. The ten biggest clones cover roughly a tenth of the sample.

Overall study results and their limits: Diversity was lower in patients who began nivolumab less than 1 year after ASCT, so these patients were left out of later analyses to avoid confounding by immune reconstitution. Baseline diversity similar to that of newly diagnosed patients was observed in trial patients achieving complete response, whereas significantly lower diversity was observed in partial responders and progressors. A significant rise by C4D1 was seen in CD4+ but not CD8+ TCR diversity (p=0.0027 vs p=0.16), with the rise being most apparent in complete responders (p=0.02). Only a single clinical trial cohort was studied, and what caused the repertoire differences, possibly disease activity or prior therapy, remained undefined. Baseline TCR diversity was reported to be lower in newly diagnosed patients than in healthy donors, and even lower in relapsed/refractory patients.

The time point label on this specimen signifies: cycle 1 day 1 (C1D1), immediately before nivolumab initiation. Every trial patient had relapsed following autologous stem cell transplantation, and prior brentuximab vedotin exposure was what differed among cohorts A, B and C. The trial cohort comprised about 60 patients with relapsed/refractory classical Hodgkin lymphoma whose best overall responses were complete response, partial response or progressive disease. Single-agent nivolumab was administered to trial patients in the multi-cohort phase II CheckMate 205 trial. An independent review committee assessed best overall response by applying the 2007 International Working Group response criteria. PBMCs from the trial were collected at three points: immediately before nivolumab initiation (C1D1), and during therapy at cycle 2 day 1 and cycle 4 day 1. After peripheral blood was drawn into 8 mL Vacutainer Cell Preparation Tubes, PBMCs were isolated by centrifugation and then cryopreserved.

This specimen consisted of peripheral blood mononuclear cells (PBMCs), obtained at baseline. The TCR originated in a human donor with classical Hodgkin lymphoma.

The DNA is TGTGCCAGCAGTTACCCCCTAGCGGGAGGAGGGAATGAGCAGTTCTTC. It specifies CASSYPLAGGGNEQFF. The chain links TRBV6-5 with TRBJ2-1, and TRBD2 aligns with 11 junction nucleotides. The germline V gene supplies CDR1 MNHEY and CDR2 SVGAGI. Trimming accounts for 2 bases at V and 7 bases at J, while the number of junction bases matched to no gene is 7. Measured from the cysteine to the phenylalanine, the CDR3 is 16 residues long. CDR3 DNA only is kept here, 48 bases in frame from base 1.